Listed here are 13 T cell receptor beta chains from one sample, sequenced in a study of OX40 agonist ivuxolimab in advanced cancers. Sequencing was performed with immunoSEQ multiplex PCR; in TCRdb, only in-frame clones are kept and a portion is missing. The sample comprises about 48,000 clones, 75% to 90% of which are singletons, and over 9.5% rests with the top ten. Here the sequenced sample was CD4+ or CD8+ T cells sorted from blood, taken in a trial of the OX40 agonist ivuxolimab. These receptors all come from an adult with an advanced solid tumor such as melanoma, head and neck, liver or kidney cancer.

The chain has TRBV7-8 and TRBJ1-1; tentatively, D is TRBD1 (5 bases). The CDR3 runs 14 residues. Germline V lookup: CDR1 SGHVS, CDR2 FQNEAQ. V lost 4 bases and J 7 bases, leaving 16 bases between the germline ends. CDR3 DNA sequence: TGTGCCAGCAGCTACCACTCAGGGACGGTTGAAGCTTTCTTT. Its protein is CASSYHSGTVEAFF.

V usage is TRBV10-3 and J usage is TRBJ2-7; 8 bases match TRBD1. This CDR3 contains 14 residues. With V trimmed by 6 bases and J by 0 bases, 4 bases remained unmatched. CDR1 ENHRY and CDR2 SYGVKD come from the germline V gene. The CDR3 reads CAISNRGDSYEQYF. The CDR3 DNA reads as TGTGCCATCAGCAACAGGGGGGACTCCTACGAGCAGTACTTC.

V is TRBV28 and J is TRBJ2-3; 7 bases agree with TRBD1. With 5 bases clipped from V and 3 bases from J, the junction kept 11 bases outside the gene matches. The CDR3 sequence is 16 residues long. The germline V gene encodes CDR1 MDHEN and CDR2 SYDVKM. The CDR3 spells CASSHFDKTGTDTQYF. The DNA for the CDR3 is TGTGCCAGCAGTCACTTCGACAAGACAGGGACAGATACGCAGTATTTT.

The CDR3 region is CASSVDGHLNQPQHF. The DNA for the CDR3 is TGTGCCAGCAGCGTAGACGGACACCTCAATCAGCCCCAGCATTTT. This chain links TRBV9 with TRBJ1-5; a possible D gene is TRBD1 (5 bases). The CDR3 runs 15 residues. The V end lost 0 bases, the J end lost 3 bases, and 10 bases lay between the germline ends. CDR1 and CDR2 (germline): SGDLS, YYNGEE.

The chain is built from TRBV6-5 and TRBJ2-5, with no clear D. V shed 2 bases and J shed 4 bases, with 11 bases lying between them. CDR3 length: 14 residues. Per the germline V gene, CDR1 is MNHEY and CDR2 is SVGAGI. The CDR3 protein is CASSYRAGLETQYF. Written as DNA, the CDR3 is TGTGCCAGCAGTTACCGCGCCGGGTTAGAGACCCAGTACTTC.

This chain joins TRBV9 and TRBJ2-3; 9 bases are a match to TRBD1. CDR1 is SGDLS, CDR2 YYNGEE, per germline. The CDR3 has 15 amino acids. With 3 bases clipped from V and 3 bases from J, the junction kept 5 bases outside the gene matches. DNA for the CDR3: TGTGCCAGCAGCGCCCAGGACAGGGGTACAGATACGCAGTATTTT. Protein sequence: CASSAQDRGTDTQYF.

The sample holds one count of this clone. The chain carries TRBV10-3 and TRBJ2-5, with a weak D call TRBD1 (5 bases). Germline CDR1 reads ENHRY; CDR2 reads SYGVKD. Trimming shortened V by 2 bases and J by 2 bases, and 21 bases separated the two germline ends. This CDR3 spans 18 amino acids. The CDR3 spells CAISELPVGALDQETQYF. The CDR3 DNA is TGTGCCATCAGTGAGCTACCGGTAGGGGCCTTAGATCAAGAGACCCAGTACTTC.

This clone was seen once. The chain is built from TRBV28 and TRBJ1-4; tentative D call: TRBD1 (6 bases). The CDR3 is 16 residues long. Germline assignment: CDR1 MDHEN and CDR2 SYDVKM. V was trimmed by 2 bases and J by 5 bases, leaving 15 bases between them. The DNA for the CDR3 is TGTGCCAGCAGTTTAGTAGTAGGGGGTCCGAATGAAAAACTGTTTTTT. Translating gives CASSLVVGGPNEKLFF.

V is TRBV19 and J is TRBJ1-1; no definite D call. This CDR3 has 14 residues. CDR1 is LNHDA, CDR2 SQIVND, per germline (reference sequence). Trimming took 2 bases from V and 4 from J, leaving 11 bases between them. The CDR3 sequence: CASSISSGPTEAFF. CDR3 nucleotides: TGTGCCAGTAGTATATCGTCAGGACCCACTGAAGCTTTCTTT.

This sequence joins TRBV4-3 and TRBJ1-4; possibly TRBD1 for D (6 bases). This CDR3 region has 14 residues. Trimming cost V 5 bases and J 5 bases, with 12 bases left between them. The germline gives CDR1 LGHNA, CDR2 YSLEER. The CDR3 loop is CASSMGHENEKLFF. The CDR3 coding sequence is TGCGCCAGCAGCATGGGACACGAAAATGAAAAACTGTTTTTT.

The chain has TRBV15 and TRBJ1-3, with D uncertain. Germline V gene sequence: CDR1 LNHNV, CDR2 YYDKDF (reference sequence). Trimming stripped 3 bases from V and 0 bases from J, with 18 bases between. This CDR3 is built from 18 residues. DNA for the CDR3: TGTGCCACCAGCAGGACCCTCACCCAGCGGGGCTCTGGAAACACCATATATTTT. This encodes CATSRTLTQRGSGNTIYF.

The chain joins TRBV28 to TRBJ2-1; 9 bases align to TRBD1. CDR3 length: 18 amino acids. Trimming cost V 3 bases and J 5 bases; bases outside gene matches: 14. CDR1 is MDHEN and CDR2 is SYDVKM in the germline V gene. The CDR3 sequence: CASSFLYTDRGVDNEQFF. CDR3 sequence (DNA): TGTGCCAGCAGTTTCCTCTATACCGACAGGGGGGTTGACAATGAGCAGTTCTTC.

A word on this clone: One end of the junction does not line up with germline, which may come from a read error. The sample contains more than one DNA sequence encoding this CDR3. The rearrangement joins TRBV6-4 to TRBJ2-2, with D maybe TRBD1 (6 bases). The CDR3 covers 13 residues. Germline V gene sequence: CDR1 MRHNA, CDR2 SNTAGT. CDR3 protein: CASSDRDTGELFF. CDR3 nucleotides: TGTGCCAGCAGTGACAGGGACACCGGGGAGTTGTTTTTT.